Following are 10 T cell receptor beta chains from one sample sequenced in a study of T cells after posttransplantation cyclophosphamide. Sequencing was performed with immunoSEQ multiplex PCR; in TCRdb, only in-frame clones are kept and a portion is missing. The specimen has about 6,400 clones, none found just once. Busulfan-fludarabine conditioning, marrow transplant, and cyclophosphamide on days +3 and +4 were administered. The sequenced sample was PBMCs, obtained after an allogeneic stem cell transplant with post-transplant cyclophosphamide. These receptors were obtained from a young adult male patient who received an allogeneic stem cell transplant from an unrelated donor, was CMV-positive, and had acute and chronic GVHD. Some T cells may possibly be graft donor cells.

By share, this clone counts as medium-sized. The chain carries TRBV11-2 and TRBJ1-4, with 7 bases identical to TRBD1. CDR3 length: 18 amino acids. Germline values: CDR1 SGHAT, CDR2 FQNNGV. The V segment lost 5 bases and the J segment 0 bases; nucleotides outside the gene matches: 12. CDR3 in amino acids: CASSAGGQSVATNEKLFF. The CDR3 coding sequence is TGTGCCAGCAGCGCAGGGGGGCAGAGTGTTGCAACTAATGAAAAACTGTTTTTT.

This clone was recorded at least ten times. The chain is built from TRBV27 and TRBJ1-3, with TRBD1 as a possible D gene (6 bases). The CDR3 length is 17 residues. Germline values: CDR1 MNHEY, CDR2 SMNVEV (reference sequence). Trimming took off 5 bases at V and 3 bases at J, with 20 bases between the two ends. This CDR3 is CASSAGTPGISGNTIYF. CDR3 coding DNA: TGTGCCAGCAGTGCCGGGACACCGGGTATAAGTGGAAACACCATATATTTT.

This clone was observed a handful of times. This rearrangement joins TRBV9 to TRBJ2-3; 9 bases are shared with TRBD2. Germline loops: CDR1 SGDLS, CDR2 YYNGEE. The CDR3 contains 17 residues. The junction had 9 bases not matched to a gene; V was cut back by 0 bases and J by 4 bases. CDR3 loop: CASSVAAREGGSDTQYF. The DNA for the CDR3 is TGTGCCAGCAGCGTAGCGGCGCGGGAGGGTGGGTCAGATACGCAGTATTTT.

The CDR3 coding sequence is TGCAGTGCTACACCGAGGGAGACCCAGTACTTC. Encoded protein: CSATPRETQYF. The chain recombines TRBV20-1 with TRBJ2-5; D is undetermined. The CDR3 sequence is 11 residues long. CDR1 DFQATT and CDR2 SNEGSKA come from the germline V gene (reference sequence). Trimming removed 4 bases from V and 5 bases from J, with 8 bases in between.

The sample holds many counts of this clone. Other DNA sequences in the same sample also yield this CDR3. The chain joins TRBV7-8 to TRBJ2-3; D not certain. This CDR3 is built from 12 residues. Per germline, CDR1 SGHVS and CDR2 FQNEAQ. Trimming shortened V by 4 bases and J by 6 bases, and 8 bases separated the two germline ends. This CDR3 reads CASSSRVDTQYF. The CDR3 coding sequence is TGTGCCAGCAGCTCCCGGGTGGATACGCAGTATTTT. The full variable domain, rest sourced from reference TRBV7-8 and TRBJ2-3, is GAGVSQSPRYKVAKRGQDVALRCDPISGHVSLFWYQQALGQGPEFLTYFQNEAQLDKSGLPSDRFFAERPEGSVSTLKIQRTQQEDSAVYLCASSSRVDTQYFGPGTRLTVL.

At least ten counts were recorded for this clone. V usage is TRBV2 and J usage is TRBJ2-5; 10 bases are shared with TRBD2. The CDR3 sequence is 14 residues long. Germline loops: CDR1 SNHLY, CDR2 FYNNEI. V trimming: 7 bases; J trimming: 2 bases; junction bases outside the gene matches: 4. CDR3 coding DNA: TGTGCCAGCAATCTAGCGGGGGTTCAAGAGACCCAGTACTTC. The encoded protein is CASNLAGVQETQYF.

This clone was seen at least ten times. This CDR3 reads CASGSGQITSGYTF. The DNA of the CDR3 is TGTGCTAGTGGCTCGGGACAGATCACGAGTGGCTACACCTTC. V usage is TRBV12-5 and J usage is TRBJ1-2, with 7 bases aligning to TRBD1. This CDR3 is built from 14 residues. Germline CDR1 LGHNT, CDR2 FRNRAP. Germline trimming cut 6 bases from V and 7 bases from J; bases unmatched to any gene: 11.

In its sample, this clone is medium-sized. The gene calls are TRBV4-3 and TRBJ2-4, with unresolved D. Germline-derived CDR1 and CDR2 are LGHNA and YSLEER. This CDR3 region has 16 residues. Trimming took 0 bases from V and 0 from J, leaving 9 bases between them. DNA for the CDR3: TGCGCCAGCAGCCAAGATCTGGCTCTAGCCAAAAACATTCAGTACTTC. This encodes CASSQDLALAKNIQYF.

By proportion, this clone is medium-sized (0.01 to 0.1%). The chain joins TRBV7-9 to TRBJ2-2; D perhaps matches TRBD1 (5 bases). This CDR3 contains 13 residues. Germline CDR1 SEHNR, CDR2 FQNEAQ (reference sequence). V was trimmed by 3 bases and J by 8 bases, leaving 10 bases between them. Here the CDR3 reads CASSFQGIGELFF. In nucleotides, the CDR3 is TGTGCCAGCAGCTTTCAGGGAATAGGGGAGCTGTTTTTT.

This clone was counted many times. V is TRBV6-5 and J is TRBJ1-5; TRBD1 matches at 8 bases. The CDR3 loop spans 14 amino acids. CDR1 and CDR2 (germline): MNHEY, SVGAGI. V was pared by 6 bases and J by 3 bases, with 4 bases of the junction left unmatched. The CDR3 nucleotides are TGTGCCAGCAGGCGACAGGGGTTCAATCAGCCCCAGCATTTT. Translation gives CASRRQGFNQPQHF.